This record looks at one T cell receptor (beta chain) sequence and its context. The clone's antigen remains unknown. No base quality information exists; no much larger clone differs at one position. The sample belongs to a study of T cells in Graves' hyperthyroidism and ophthalmopathy (dated by TCRdb to between 2017 and 2020). In the study overall: Peripheral blood was sampled at the time of initial diagnosis, prior to any treatment. Once sampling was done, hyperthyroidism patients were given methimazole at a starting dose of 30 mg daily, whereas ophthalmopathy patients were given high-dose intravenous methylprednisolone. According to the paper, TCR Vbeta CDR3 sequencing was carried out on roughly 130 peripheral blood samples, which came from 40 to 45 ophthalmopathy, around 74 hyperthyroidism and roughly 17 progressor patients. Whether ophthalmopathy could be predicted prospectively was tested in an independent validation cohort made up of roughly 19 hyperthyroidism patients plus 17 patients who later progressed to ophthalmopathy. Thyroid tissue and blood T-cell repertoires from roughly 6 Graves' hyperthyroidism patients were also compared in the study. To identify distinguishing TCR V-J signatures, a discovery cohort of about a hundred patients was used, comprising fewer than 45 with Graves' ophthalmopathy and some 60 with stable Graves' hyperthyroidism. The roughly 91 discovery patients were randomly divided into training and test sets at a 7:3 ratio.

TCR beta CDR3 regions were amplified from RNA transcripts. A first-round RT-PCR of the TCR CDR3 used the HTBI primer set with the Qiagen OneStep RT-PCR kit. Libraries were constructed in a second round of multiplex PCR, after which size selection and purification were performed. Libraries were sequenced paired-end with 100 bp reads on an Illumina HiSeq2000. Under the source paper's analysis protocol: SOAPnuke was used to process the raw data, with reads discarded if the reads contained adapters or uncalled bases, had a mean Phred below 15, or lacked an exact constant-primer or identifier match. High-quality paired reads were merged using COPE v1.2.5, and each unique nucleotide sequence was defined as a clonotype. MiTCR v1.1 was used to align clonotypes to the IMGT TRBV, TRBD and TRBJ reference segments. The analysis included only V-J combinations with a frequency above 0.0001, which together covered around 99% of the repertoires. A TCS score was defined as the ratio between F50 (clonal expansion) and ExV (chaos), using BLOSUM62-based TCRdist between CDR3 peptides within each V-J. Welch's t-statistics and random forest reduced some 510 V-J features to 13, which were used in a naive Bayes classifier (R e1071). The public reads were run again by TCRdb, first through fastp at Q25 and then through MiXCR, and only productive beta chains were kept. Rows with one shared CDR3 protein collapse into an entry with the most common genes and DNA. None of the V and J calls come from the authors' own analysis; TCRdb made them. The sample yields 300,000 to 500,000 distinct CDR3 sequences; over 12% were counted once. The ten most abundant clones make up 25% to 30% of the sample.

Ophthalmopathy patients had moderately to severely active disease, with a Clinical Activity Score of 3 or more, a NOSPECS grade of 4 or more, and a disease duration of less than 3 months. Any patient with an uncontrolled infection, another autoimmune disease, pregnancy or lactation was excluded. Clinical symptoms, serum thyroxine and TRAb, thyroid ultrasound, and orbital computed tomography formed the basis for the diagnoses. Ficoll-Paque density gradient centrifugation was used to isolate PBMCs from under 11 ml of fresh peripheral blood. Trizol reagent was used to extract total RNA, and RNA quality was then checked on an Agilent 2100 Bioanalyzer. Germline trimming: 6 bases from V, 0 bases from J; junction bases outside gene matches: 5. Reading the germline V gene gives CDR1 SQVTM and CDR2 ANQGSEA. The CDR3 has 14 amino acids, counting the end cysteine and phenylalanine. Only the CDR3 DNA stays, 42 bases, in frame from base 1.

Findings and caveats that apply to the study as a whole: Sample size was not statistically predetermined, and investigators were not blinded to group allocation. Ophthalmopathy was separated from stable hyperthyroidism by a 13 V-J signature model, with just over 85% sensitivity and about 81% specificity obtained in cross-validation and 80%/75% obtained in testing. In validation, the model predicted progression to ophthalmopathy with around 71% sensitivity and around 72% specificity, a median of 6.5 months before onset. Most expanded thyroid clonotypes (frequency above 0.001) were also detected in blood, a finding suggesting that blood repertoires may reflect thyroid immune responses.

Source material: blood. The chain joins TRBV29-1 to TRBJ2-7, and 10 junctional nucleotides match TRBD1. The receptor's source is a man over 45 with Graves' ophthalmopathy. The CDR3 corresponds to CSVETGGVSYEQYF. In nucleotides, the sequence is TGCAGCGTCGAGACAGGGGGCGTCTCCTACGAGCAGTACTTC.